This T cell receptor beta chain came from a study of blood T cell repertoires in COVID-19. Study-wide background: COVID-19 samples, acute and convalescent, were from the United States, Italy and Spain. PBMCs, B-cell-depleted T cells, or T cells were the source of the cDNA or gDNA that made up the material.

Original methodology: Amplification of reference gene primers provided the estimated nucleated cell counts. Sequencing was performed with immunoSEQ multiplex PCR; in TCRdb, only in-frame clones are kept and a portion is missing. That table is the source of V, J and clone size, and D and trimming were worked out from the DNA. The sample shows approximately 500,000 clones, around 85% of them seen only once. Material for sequencing was peripheral blood. This TCR came from a human donor in a cohort sampled during active COVID-19.

CDR3 region: CASSSQRVSYEQYF. The CDR3 region has the DNA TGTGCCAGCAGCTCCCAGCGGGTATCCTACGAGCAGTACTTC. The chain uses TRBV7-2 and TRBJ2-7, with TRBD2 as a possible D gene (6 bases). The CDR3 totals 14 residues. The V gene lost 4 bases and the J gene lost 1 base, with 11 bases spanning the gap. CDR1 SGHTA and CDR2 FQGNSA come from the germline V gene. Complete variable domain (other parts from reference TRBV7-2 and TRBJ2-7): GAGVSQSPSNKVTEKGKDVELRCDPISGHTALYWYRQSLGQGLEFLIYFQGNSAPDKSGLPSDRFSAERTGGSVSTLTIQRTQQEDSAVYLCASSSQRVSYEQYFGPGTRLTVT.